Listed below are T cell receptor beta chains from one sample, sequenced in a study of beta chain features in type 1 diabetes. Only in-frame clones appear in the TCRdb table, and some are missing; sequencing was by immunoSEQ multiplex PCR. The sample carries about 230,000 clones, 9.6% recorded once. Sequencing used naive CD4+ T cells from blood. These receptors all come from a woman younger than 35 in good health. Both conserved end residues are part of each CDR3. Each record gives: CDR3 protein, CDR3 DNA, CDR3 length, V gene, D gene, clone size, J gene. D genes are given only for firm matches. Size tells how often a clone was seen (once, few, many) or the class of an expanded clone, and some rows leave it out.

CDR3aa: CASSLRGSTDTQYF
CDR3nt: TGTGCCAGCAGCTTACGGGGTAGCACAGATACGCAGTATTTT
len: 14
v_gene: TRBV5-4
d_gene: .
abundance: few
j_gene: TRBJ2-3

CDR3aa: CASSPTRGNTGELFF
CDR3nt: TGCGCCAGCAGCCCGACTAGGGGGAACACCGGGGAGCTGTTTTTT
len: 15
v_gene: TRBV5-1
d_gene: .
abundance: few
j_gene: TRBJ2-2

CDR3aa: CASSLTGGSGANVLTF
CDR3nt: TGTGCCAGCAGCTTGACAGGGGGCTCTGGGGCCAACGTCCTGACTTTC
len: 16
v_gene: TRBV27
d_gene: TRBD1
abundance: few
j_gene: TRBJ2-6

CDR3aa: CASSLGATNEKLFF
CDR3nt: TGTGCCAGCAGCTTAGGCGCAACTAATGAAAAACTGTTTTTT
len: 14
v_gene: TRBV13
d_gene: .
abundance: few
j_gene: TRBJ1-4

CDR3aa: CSADRGGTEAFF
CDR3nt: TGCAGCGCGGACAGGGGGGGAACTGAAGCTTTCTTT
len: 12
v_gene: TRBV29-1
d_gene: TRBD1
abundance: .
j_gene: TRBJ1-1

CDR3aa: CASRRTSGGFEQFF
CDR3nt: TGTGCCAGCAGGCGGACTAGCGGGGGGTTTGAGCAGTTCTTC
len: 14
v_gene: TRBV6-5
d_gene: TRBD2
abundance: few
j_gene: TRBJ2-1

CDR3aa: CASSPDRTSYEQYF
CDR3nt: TGTGCCAGCTCTCCTGACAGGACATCCTACGAGCAGTACTTC
len: 14
v_gene: TRBV18
d_gene: .
abundance: .
j_gene: TRBJ2-7

CDR3aa: CASSLVGVYTEAFF
CDR3nt: TGCGCCAGCAGCTTGGTAGGGGTTTACACTGAAGCTTTCTTT
len: 14
v_gene: TRBV5-1
d_gene: .
abundance: few
j_gene: TRBJ1-1

CDR3aa: CASSLRLYNEQFF
CDR3nt: TGTGCCAGCAGCTTGAGGCTGTACAATGAGCAGTTCTTC
len: 13
v_gene: TRBV13
d_gene: .
abundance: many
j_gene: TRBJ2-1

CDR3aa: CASSRPGVPGELFF
CDR3nt: TGTGCCAGCAGCCGACCGGGGGTACCCGGGGAGCTGTTTTTT
len: 14
v_gene: TRBV11-2
d_gene: .
abundance: .
j_gene: TRBJ2-2

CDR3aa: CASSETAGPYEQYF
CDR3nt: TGTGCCAGCAGTGAAACTGCGGGCCCCTACGAGCAGTACTTC
len: 14
v_gene: TRBV6-1
d_gene: .
abundance: few
j_gene: TRBJ2-7

CDR3aa: CASSISSAGIYGYTF
CDR3nt: TGTGCCAGTAGTATATCGTCGGCGGGAATCTATGGCTACACCTTC
len: 15
v_gene: TRBV19
d_gene: .
abundance: few
j_gene: TRBJ1-2

CDR3aa: CASSPRQIWSGELFF
CDR3nt: TGTGCCAGCAGCCCCCGACAGATATGGTCCGGGGAGCTGTTTTTT
len: 15
v_gene: TRBV7-2
d_gene: .
abundance: .
j_gene: TRBJ2-2

CDR3aa: CASSLSWAEKSYNEQFF
CDR3nt: TGCGCCAGCAGCTTGTCCTGGGCTGAGAAGAGCTACAATGAGCAGTTCTTC
len: 17
v_gene: TRBV5-1
d_gene: .
abundance: .
j_gene: TRBJ2-1

CDR3aa: CASSQAGVKQPQHF
CDR3nt: TGCGCCAGCAGCCAAGCGGGTGTAAAACAGCCCCAGCATTTT
len: 14
v_gene: TRBV4-1
d_gene: .
abundance: .
j_gene: TRBJ1-5

CDR3aa: CASSAIGGAHNEQFF
CDR3nt: TGTGCCAGCAGCGCCATTGGCGGGGCCCACAATGAGCAGTTCTTC
len: 15
v_gene: TRBV9
d_gene: .
abundance: few
j_gene: TRBJ2-1

CDR3aa: CAWSGRGGYTF
CDR3nt: TGTGCCTGGAGCGGCCGGGGGGGCTACACCTTC
len: 11
v_gene: TRBV30
d_gene: .
abundance: .
j_gene: TRBJ1-2

CDR3aa: CASSEGIGATQYF
CDR3nt: TGTGCCAGCAGTGAAGGCATTGGGGCTACGCAGTATTTT
len: 13
v_gene: TRBV6-4
d_gene: .
abundance: few
j_gene: TRBJ2-3

CDR3aa: CASSLVLAGGYTF
CDR3nt: TGTGCCAGCAGCTTGGTGCTGGCAGGTGGCTACACCTTC
len: 13
v_gene: TRBV5-4
d_gene: .
abundance: .
j_gene: TRBJ1-2

CDR3aa: CASSGGLATRGFADEQFF
CDR3nt: TGCGCCAGCAGCGGGGGACTAGCGACAAGAGGGTTCGCGGATGAGCAGTTCTTC
len: 18
v_gene: TRBV5-1
d_gene: TRBD2
abundance: few
j_gene: TRBJ2-1

CDR3aa: CASSLGVQETQYF
CDR3nt: TGCGCCAGCAGCCTCGGGGTCCAAGAGACCCAGTACTTC
len: 13
v_gene: TRBV5-1
d_gene: .
abundance: few
j_gene: TRBJ2-5

CDR3aa: CAWSGGAANEKLFF
CDR3nt: TGTGCCTGGAGTGGTGGGGCGGCTAATGAAAAACTGTTTTTT
len: 14
v_gene: TRBV30
d_gene: .
abundance: few
j_gene: TRBJ1-4

CDR3aa: CASSQIEGASNEKLFF
CDR3nt: TGCGCCAGCAGCCAGATCGAGGGGGCTAGTAATGAAAAACTGTTTTTT
len: 16
v_gene: TRBV4-1
d_gene: TRBD1
abundance: .
j_gene: TRBJ1-4

CDR3aa: CASSPGQPSGANEQFF
CDR3nt: TGTGCCAGCAGCCCAGGTCAGCCTAGCGGGGCCAATGAGCAGTTCTTC
len: 16
v_gene: TRBV7-3
d_gene: TRBD2
abundance: .
j_gene: TRBJ2-1

CDR3aa: CASSLWTVNSNQPQHF
CDR3nt: TGTGCCAGCAGTTTATGGACAGTAAATAGCAATCAGCCCCAGCATTTT
len: 16
v_gene: TRBV28
d_gene: .
abundance: .
j_gene: TRBJ1-5

CDR3aa: CASINQRGQGYEQFF
CDR3nt: TGTGCCAGTATAAATCAGAGGGGACAGGGGTACGAGCAGTTCTTC
len: 15
v_gene: TRBV19
d_gene: TRBD1
abundance: .
j_gene: TRBJ2-1

CDR3aa: CAADRKNTEAFF
CDR3nt: TGTGCCGCCGACAGGAAGAACACTGAAGCTTTCTTT
len: 12
v_gene: TRBV30
d_gene: .
abundance: few
j_gene: TRBJ1-1

CDR3aa: CASRAQGYNEQFF
CDR3nt: TGTGCCAGCAGAGCACAGGGTTACAATGAGCAGTTCTTC
len: 13
v_gene: TRBV25-1
d_gene: .
abundance: .
j_gene: TRBJ2-1

CDR3aa: CASSLAQRGTEAFF
CDR3nt: TGTGCCAGCAGCTTAGCGCAGCGTGGAACTGAAGCTTTCTTT
len: 14
v_gene: TRBV7-9
d_gene: .
abundance: .
j_gene: TRBJ1-1

CDR3aa: CSVDTGQWNTEAFF
CDR3nt: TGCAGCGTTGATACGGGACAGTGGAACACTGAAGCTTTCTTT
len: 14
v_gene: TRBV29-1
d_gene: TRBD1
abundance: few
j_gene: TRBJ1-1

CDR3aa: CASSSRQGAWNTEAFF
CDR3nt: TGTGCCAGCAGCTCTCGACAGGGGGCATGGAACACTGAAGCTTTCTTT
len: 16
v_gene: TRBV5-6
d_gene: TRBD1
abundance: .
j_gene: TRBJ1-1

CDR3aa: CSVAGGPNEKLFF
CDR3nt: TGCAGCGTAGCCGGGGGGCCTAATGAAAAACTGTTTTTT
len: 13
v_gene: TRBV29-1
d_gene: .
abundance: few
j_gene: TRBJ1-4

CDR3aa: CASSWGWDRDSDTQYF
CDR3nt: TGTGCCAGCAGCTGGGGCTGGGACAGGGACTCAGATACGCAGTATTTT
len: 16
v_gene: TRBV5-4
d_gene: TRBD1
abundance: few
j_gene: TRBJ2-3

CDR3aa: CASSDSGEGLKETQYF
CDR3nt: TGTGCCAGCAGTGACTCTGGGGAGGGTCTGAAGGAGACCCAGTACTTC
len: 16
v_gene: TRBV25-1
d_gene: TRBD2
abundance: few
j_gene: TRBJ2-5

CDR3aa: CASSLASGREQYF
CDR3nt: TGTGCCAGCAGCTTAGCGTCAGGGCGAGAGCAGTACTTC
len: 13
v_gene: TRBV7-9
d_gene: .
abundance: .
j_gene: TRBJ2-7

CDR3aa: CSVSFRDRRGNTIYF
CDR3nt: TGCAGCGTGAGCTTTCGGGACAGGAGGGGAAACACCATATATTTT
len: 15
v_gene: TRBV29-1
d_gene: TRBD1
abundance: few
j_gene: TRBJ1-3

CDR3aa: CASSRSTGGSYEQYF
CDR3nt: TGTGCCAGCAGCCGATCGACAGGGGGCTCCTACGAGCAGTACTTC
len: 15
v_gene: TRBV7-9
d_gene: TRBD1
abundance: .
j_gene: TRBJ2-7

CDR3aa: CASSQGNTEAFF
CDR3nt: TGTGCCAGCTCCCAGGGTAACACTGAAGCTTTCTTT
len: 12
v_gene: TRBV18
d_gene: .
abundance: few
j_gene: TRBJ1-1

CDR3aa: CAWVSGRDSDTQYF
CDR3nt: TGTGCCTGGGTTAGCGGGAGGGATTCAGATACGCAGTATTTT
len: 14
v_gene: TRBV30
d_gene: TRBD2
abundance: few
j_gene: TRBJ2-3

CDR3aa: CASSLYTHVADTQYF
CDR3nt: TGTGCCAGCAGCTTATATACCCATGTAGCAGATACGCAGTATTTT
len: 15
v_gene: TRBV7-3
d_gene: .
abundance: few
j_gene: TRBJ2-3

CDR3aa: CASSSHPSGTKIETQYF
CDR3nt: TGTGCCAGCAGCTCTCACCCGTCCGGGACAAAGATCGAGACCCAGTACTTC
len: 17
v_gene: TRBV5-4
d_gene: .
abundance: .
j_gene: TRBJ2-5

CDR3aa: CASRGIYEQYF
CDR3nt: TGTGCCAGCCGGGGGATCTACGAGCAGTACTTC
len: 11
v_gene: TRBV2
d_gene: .
abundance: .
j_gene: TRBJ2-7

CDR3aa: CASSYRSLAGPLVQYF
CDR3nt: TGTGCCAGCAGCTATCGATCACTAGCGGGACCGCTCGTGCAGTACTTC
len: 16
v_gene: TRBV5-8
d_gene: TRBD2
abundance: .
j_gene: TRBJ2-7

CDR3aa: CASSLNRGGETQYF
CDR3nt: TGTGCCAGCAGCTTGAATCGGGGAGGAGAGACCCAGTACTTC
len: 14
v_gene: TRBV11-2
d_gene: .
abundance: .
j_gene: TRBJ2-5

CDR3aa: CASSLEVHTSYGYTF
CDR3nt: TGTGCCAGCAGCTTAGAGGTCCACACTAGCTATGGCTACACCTTC
len: 15
v_gene: TRBV7-9
d_gene: .
abundance: few
j_gene: TRBJ1-2

CDR3aa: CASSLRGGATDTQYF
CDR3nt: TGTGCCAGCAGCTTACGAGGGGGGGCAACAGATACGCAGTATTTT
len: 15
v_gene: TRBV7-2
d_gene: .
abundance: few
j_gene: TRBJ2-3

CDR3aa: CASSVVGSRSEQFF
CDR3nt: TGTGCCAGCAGCGTAGTGGGGAGCAGGAGTGAGCAGTTCTTC
len: 14
v_gene: TRBV9
d_gene: .
abundance: few
j_gene: TRBJ2-1

CDR3aa: CASSLAPQLAWDEQFF
CDR3nt: TGTGCCAGCAGTTTGGCCCCTCAACTAGCATGGGATGAGCAGTTCTTC
len: 16
v_gene: TRBV28
d_gene: .
abundance: .
j_gene: TRBJ2-1

CDR3aa: CASSPQGGRETQYF
CDR3nt: TGTGCCAGCTCACCACAAGGAGGGAGGGAGACCCAGTACTTC
len: 14
v_gene: TRBV18
d_gene: .
abundance: .
j_gene: TRBJ2-5

CDR3aa: CASSQNYGEPSEQYF
CDR3nt: TGCGCCAGCAGCCAAAATTATGGGGAGCCGAGCGAGCAGTACTTC
len: 15
v_gene: TRBV4-1
d_gene: .
abundance: few
j_gene: TRBJ2-7

CDR3aa: CASSFASGVSYNEQFF
CDR3nt: TGTGCCAGCAGCTTTGCTAGCGGGGTCTCCTACAATGAGCAGTTCTTC
len: 16
v_gene: TRBV7-9
d_gene: TRBD2
abundance: few
j_gene: TRBJ2-1

CDR3aa: CASSPGTGRTGELFF
CDR3nt: TGTGCTAGCAGCCCCGGGACAGGGAGGACCGGGGAGCTGTTTTTT
len: 15
v_gene: TRBV7-7
d_gene: TRBD1
abundance: .
j_gene: TRBJ2-2

CDR3aa: CASSDKVGPLYNEQFF
CDR3nt: TGTGCCAGCAGTGATAAGGTGGGGCCCTTATACAATGAGCAGTTCTTC
len: 16
v_gene: TRBV6-4
d_gene: .
abundance: few
j_gene: TRBJ2-1